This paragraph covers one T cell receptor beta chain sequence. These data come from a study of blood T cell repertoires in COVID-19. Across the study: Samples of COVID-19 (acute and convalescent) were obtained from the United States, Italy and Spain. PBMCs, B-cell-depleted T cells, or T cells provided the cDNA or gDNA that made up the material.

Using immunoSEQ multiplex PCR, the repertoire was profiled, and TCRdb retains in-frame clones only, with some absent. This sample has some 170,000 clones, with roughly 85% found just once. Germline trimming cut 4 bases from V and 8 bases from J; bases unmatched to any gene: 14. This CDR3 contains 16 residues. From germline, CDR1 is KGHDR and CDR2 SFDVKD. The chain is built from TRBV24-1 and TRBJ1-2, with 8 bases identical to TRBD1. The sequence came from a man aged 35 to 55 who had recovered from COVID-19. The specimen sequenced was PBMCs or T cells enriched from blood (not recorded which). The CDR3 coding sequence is TGTGCCACCAGTGACCCCTCCGTGACAGGGGAAAACGGCTACACCTTC. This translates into CATSDPSVTGENGYTF.